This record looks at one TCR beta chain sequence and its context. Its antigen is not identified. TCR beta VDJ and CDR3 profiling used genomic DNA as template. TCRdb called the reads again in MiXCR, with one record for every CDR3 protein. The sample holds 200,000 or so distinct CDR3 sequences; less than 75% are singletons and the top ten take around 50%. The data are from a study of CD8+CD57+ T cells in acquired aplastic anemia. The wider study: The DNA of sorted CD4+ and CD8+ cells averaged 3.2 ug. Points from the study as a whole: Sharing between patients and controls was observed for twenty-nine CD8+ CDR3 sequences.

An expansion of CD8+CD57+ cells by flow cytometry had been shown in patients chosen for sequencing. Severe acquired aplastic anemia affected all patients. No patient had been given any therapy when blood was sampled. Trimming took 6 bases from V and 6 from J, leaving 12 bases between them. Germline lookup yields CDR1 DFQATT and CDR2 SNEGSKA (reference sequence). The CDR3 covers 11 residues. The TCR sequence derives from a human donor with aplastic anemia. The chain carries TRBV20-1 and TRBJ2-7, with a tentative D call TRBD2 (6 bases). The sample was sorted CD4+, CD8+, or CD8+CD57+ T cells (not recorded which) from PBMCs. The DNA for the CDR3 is TGCAGTGCCCCGACTAGTGGCGAGCAGTACTTC. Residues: CSAPTSGEQYF.